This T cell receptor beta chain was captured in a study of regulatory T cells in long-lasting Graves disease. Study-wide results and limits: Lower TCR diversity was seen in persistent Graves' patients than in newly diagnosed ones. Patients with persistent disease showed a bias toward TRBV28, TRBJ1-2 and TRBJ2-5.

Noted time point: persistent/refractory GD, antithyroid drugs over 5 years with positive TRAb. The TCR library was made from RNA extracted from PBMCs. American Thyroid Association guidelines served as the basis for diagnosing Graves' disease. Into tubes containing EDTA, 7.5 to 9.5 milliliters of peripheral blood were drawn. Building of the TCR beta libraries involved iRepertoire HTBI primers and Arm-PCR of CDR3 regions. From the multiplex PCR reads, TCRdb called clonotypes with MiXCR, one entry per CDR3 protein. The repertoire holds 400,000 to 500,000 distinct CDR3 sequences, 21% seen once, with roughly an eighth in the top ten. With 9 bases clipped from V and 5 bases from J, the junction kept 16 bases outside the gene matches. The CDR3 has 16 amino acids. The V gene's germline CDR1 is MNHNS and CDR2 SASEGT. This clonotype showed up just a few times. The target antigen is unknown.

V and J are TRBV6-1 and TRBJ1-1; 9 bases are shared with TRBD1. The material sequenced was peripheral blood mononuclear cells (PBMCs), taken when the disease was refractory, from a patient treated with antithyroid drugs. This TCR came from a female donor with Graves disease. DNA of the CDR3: TGTGCCAGTCGAATAGGGACAGGGATGGGGACGACTGAAGCTTTCTTT. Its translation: CASRIGTGMGTTEAFF.